The present T cell receptor beta chain was sequenced within a study of identical twins (dated by TCRdb to about 2016). Describing the broader study: To test whether fetal clonotypes persist, the study used deep sequencing on TCR alpha and beta repertoires from monozygotic twins, unrelated adults of various ages, and cord blood. Replicate twin experiments were performed at different times using different library preparation protocols to rule out contamination. Paper-wide results and their limitations: Recombination models systematically underestimated out-of-frame TCR alpha sharing in monozygotic twins but agreed with sharing between unrelated individuals. Abundant cord blood beta clonotypes carried fewer insertions; young adult naive repertoires showed a weaker similar trend, while memory repertoires showed none. Compared with coincidental sharing between unrelated individuals, out-of-frame TCR alpha sequences shared between twins had an excess of sequences with low generation probability. A weaker excess of twin sharing was found in beta out-of-frame sequences because the signal-to-noise ratio was lowered by fewer shared sequences. Because the same donors could not be followed over many years, conclusions were based on cross-sectional statistical analysis. Zero-insertion analyses could be partly confounded by invariant T cells such as MAIT and iNKT, though diverse VJ usage argued against such confounding for most clonotypes.

This clonotype appeared a few times. Its recognized antigen is unknown. Within one base of it there is no much larger clone, and no base qualities were kept. All donors were healthy Caucasians. The twin cohort comprised three pairs of female monozygotic twins, all aged about 18 to 30 years. RNA for TCR libraries was isolated from peripheral blood mononuclear cells. The CDR3 contains 13 residues, cysteine and phenylalanine counted. Only the CDR3 DNA stays, 39 bases, in frame from base 1. Sequences LNHNV (CDR1) and YYDKDF (CDR2) are obtained from the germline V gene (reference sequence). After removal of 4 bases from V and 2 bases from J, the junction retains 2 bases not matched to a gene. The library was generated by 5' RACE. Reads for this sample came from an Illumina HiSeq 2000. Template switching added a universal primer binding site, and the final cDNA carried a unique molecular identifier that allowed TCR cDNA molecules to be counted accurately. Specific primers in the conserved constant-segment region were used to synthesize first-strand cDNA for TCR alpha and beta chains. To control for contamination, each cDNA library was double barcoded with a SMART-Mk sample barcode plus Illumina barcodes. TruSeq adapter sequences and Illumina sample barcodes were added in two successive PCR steps. TCR alpha and beta cDNA libraries were sequenced on the Illumina HiSeq platform with custom primers. The study's own analysis went as follows. MiGEC was used to process raw reads and extract unique molecular identifiers, and MiXCR was used to find CDR3 positions. For each individual, recombination models were inferred using an EM algorithm with the repgenHMM and IGoR tools. Shared clonotype analysis was performed with the tcR package in R, normalizing sharing by the product of cloneset sizes. To study raw recombination without the effects of thymic and clonal selection, out-of-frame nonproductive sequences were analyzed. The public reads were run again by TCRdb, first through fastp at Q25 and then through MiXCR, and only productive beta chains were kept. Rows with a matching CDR3 protein are joined into one entry that keeps the most common DNA and genes. The V and J calls, along with clone size, are taken from TCRdb and not from the paper's own processing. The sample yields around 960,000 distinct CDR3 sequences; over 9% were counted once. Roughly 1.5% of the sample comes from the top ten.

These data also formed part of another study, on yellow fever vaccine responses in identical twins. The second publication reports: According to the authors, the vaccine-induced T cell response in identical twins seemed to be partly convergent and partly specific to each individual. In the study, vaccine-responding T cell clones were precisely tracked in identical twins.

What was sequenced was PBMCs. The TCR was taken from a woman between 18 and 30 years old in good health. The sequence links TRBV15 to TRBJ2-7, with 7 bases matching TRBD2. The CDR3 protein: CATSTGRAYEQYF. In nucleotide form, the sequence is TGTGCCACCAGCACAGGGAGGGCCTACGAGCAGTACTTC.